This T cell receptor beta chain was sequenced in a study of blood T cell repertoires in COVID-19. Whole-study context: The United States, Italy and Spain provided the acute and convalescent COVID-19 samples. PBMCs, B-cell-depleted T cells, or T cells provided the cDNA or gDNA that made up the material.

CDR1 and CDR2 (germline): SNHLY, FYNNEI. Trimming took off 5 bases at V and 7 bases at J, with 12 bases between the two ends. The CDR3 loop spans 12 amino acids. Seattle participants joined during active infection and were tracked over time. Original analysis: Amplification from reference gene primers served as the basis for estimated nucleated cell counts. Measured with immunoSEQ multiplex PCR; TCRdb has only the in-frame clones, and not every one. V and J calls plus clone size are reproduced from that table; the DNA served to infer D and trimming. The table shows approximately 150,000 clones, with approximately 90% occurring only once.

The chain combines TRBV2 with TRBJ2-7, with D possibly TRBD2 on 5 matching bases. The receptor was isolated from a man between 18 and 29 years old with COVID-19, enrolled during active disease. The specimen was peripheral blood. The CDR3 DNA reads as TGTGCCAGCAGTCCGGACTCGTGGGAGCAGTACTTC. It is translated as CASSPDSWEQYF.